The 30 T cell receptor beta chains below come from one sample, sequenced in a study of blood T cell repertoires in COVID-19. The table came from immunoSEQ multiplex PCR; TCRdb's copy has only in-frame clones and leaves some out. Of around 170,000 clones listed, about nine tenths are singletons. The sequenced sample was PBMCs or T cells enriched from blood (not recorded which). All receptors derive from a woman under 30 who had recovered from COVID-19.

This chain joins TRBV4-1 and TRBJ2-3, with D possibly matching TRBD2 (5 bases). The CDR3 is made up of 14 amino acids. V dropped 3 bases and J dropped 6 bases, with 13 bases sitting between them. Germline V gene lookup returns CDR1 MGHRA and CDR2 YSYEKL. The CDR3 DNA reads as TGCGCCAGCAGCCACCTGGACCGCGGGGATACGCAGTATTTT. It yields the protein CASSHLDRGDTQYF.

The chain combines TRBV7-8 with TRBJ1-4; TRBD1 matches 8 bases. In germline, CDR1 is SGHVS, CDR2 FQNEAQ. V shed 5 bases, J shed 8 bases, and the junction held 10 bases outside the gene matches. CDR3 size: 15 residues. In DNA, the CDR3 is TGTGCCAGCAGCACCCCGGGACAGGCTCCCGAAAAACTGTTTTTT. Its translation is CASSTPGQAPEKLFF.

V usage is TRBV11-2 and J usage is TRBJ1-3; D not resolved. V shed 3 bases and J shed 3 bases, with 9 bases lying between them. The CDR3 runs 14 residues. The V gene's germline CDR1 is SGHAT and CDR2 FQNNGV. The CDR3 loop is CASSFTENGNTIYF. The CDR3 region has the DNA TGTGCCAGCAGCTTTACAGAGAATGGAAACACCATATATTTT.

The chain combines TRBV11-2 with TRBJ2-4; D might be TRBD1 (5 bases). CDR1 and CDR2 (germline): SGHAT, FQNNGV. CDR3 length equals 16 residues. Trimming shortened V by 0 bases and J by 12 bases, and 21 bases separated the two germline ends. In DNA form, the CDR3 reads TGTGCCAGCAGCTTAGATCTATTGGTGGGGCAGGTGAATCAGTACTTC. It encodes CASSLDLLVGQVNQYF.

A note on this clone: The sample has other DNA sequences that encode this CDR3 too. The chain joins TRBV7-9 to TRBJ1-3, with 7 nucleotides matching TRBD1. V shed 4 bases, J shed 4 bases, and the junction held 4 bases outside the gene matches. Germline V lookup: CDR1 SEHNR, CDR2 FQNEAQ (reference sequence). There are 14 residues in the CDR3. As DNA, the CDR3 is TGTGCCAGCAGCTGGACAGGATCCGGAAACACCATATATTTT. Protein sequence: CASSWTGSGNTIYF.

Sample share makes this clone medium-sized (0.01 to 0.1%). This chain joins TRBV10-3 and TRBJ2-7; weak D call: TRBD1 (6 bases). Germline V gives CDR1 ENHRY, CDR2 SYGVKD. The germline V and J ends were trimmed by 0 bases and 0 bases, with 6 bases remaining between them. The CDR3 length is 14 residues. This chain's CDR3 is CAISESDSSYEQYF. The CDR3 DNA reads TGTGCCATCAGTGAGTCGGACAGCTCCTACGAGCAGTACTTC.

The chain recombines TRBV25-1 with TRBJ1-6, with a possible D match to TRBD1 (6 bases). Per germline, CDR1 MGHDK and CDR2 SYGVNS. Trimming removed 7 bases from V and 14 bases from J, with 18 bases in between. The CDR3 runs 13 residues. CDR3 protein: CASTTTTGGTLHF. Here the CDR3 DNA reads TGTGCCAGCACCACGACCACGGGGGGCACCCTCCACTTT.

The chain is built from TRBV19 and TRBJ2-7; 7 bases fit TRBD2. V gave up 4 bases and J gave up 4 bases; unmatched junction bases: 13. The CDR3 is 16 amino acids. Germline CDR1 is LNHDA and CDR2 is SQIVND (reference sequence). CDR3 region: CASSSIWRENMYEQYF. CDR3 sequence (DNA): TGTGCCAGTAGTAGTATCTGGCGGGAGAATATGTACGAGCAGTACTTC.

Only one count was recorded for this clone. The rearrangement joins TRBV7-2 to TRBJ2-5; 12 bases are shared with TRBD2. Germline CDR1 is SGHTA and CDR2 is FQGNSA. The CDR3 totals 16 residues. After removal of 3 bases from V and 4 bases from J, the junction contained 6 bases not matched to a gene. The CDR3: CASSLTSGGIGETQYF. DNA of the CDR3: TGTGCCAGCAGCTTGACTAGCGGGGGCATCGGAGAGACCCAGTACTTC.

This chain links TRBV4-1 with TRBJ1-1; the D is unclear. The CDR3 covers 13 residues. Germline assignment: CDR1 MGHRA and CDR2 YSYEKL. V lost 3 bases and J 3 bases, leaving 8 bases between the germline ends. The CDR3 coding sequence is TGCGCCAGCAGCCAGCTATCCCACACTGAAGCTTTCTTT. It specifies CASSQLSHTEAFF.

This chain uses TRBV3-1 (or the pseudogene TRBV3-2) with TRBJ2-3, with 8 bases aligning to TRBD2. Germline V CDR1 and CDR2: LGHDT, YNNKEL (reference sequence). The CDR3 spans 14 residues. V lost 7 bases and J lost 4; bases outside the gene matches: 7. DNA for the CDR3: TGTGCCAGCACCCTTGCGGGAGGATCAGATACGCAGTATTTT. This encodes CASTLAGGSDTQYF.

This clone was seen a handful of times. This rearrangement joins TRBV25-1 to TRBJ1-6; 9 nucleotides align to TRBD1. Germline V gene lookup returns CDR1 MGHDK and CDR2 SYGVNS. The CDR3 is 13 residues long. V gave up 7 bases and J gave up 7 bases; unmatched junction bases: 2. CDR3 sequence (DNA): TGTGCCAGCATGGGGACAGGGAATTCACCCCTCCACTTT. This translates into CASMGTGNSPLHF.

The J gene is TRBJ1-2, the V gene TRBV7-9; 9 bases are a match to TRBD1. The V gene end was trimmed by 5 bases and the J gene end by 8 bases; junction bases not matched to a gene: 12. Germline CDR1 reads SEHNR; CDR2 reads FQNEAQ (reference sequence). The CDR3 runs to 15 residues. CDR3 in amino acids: CASSQRRQGEQGYTF. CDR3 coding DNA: TGTGCCAGCAGCCAACGGAGACAGGGGGAACAGGGCTACACCTTC.

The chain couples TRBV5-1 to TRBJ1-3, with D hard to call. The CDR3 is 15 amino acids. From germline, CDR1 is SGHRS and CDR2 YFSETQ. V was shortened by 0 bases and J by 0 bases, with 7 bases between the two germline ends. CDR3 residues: CASSLDDYSGNTIYF. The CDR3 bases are TGCGCCAGCAGCTTGGATGACTACTCTGGAAACACCATATATTTT.

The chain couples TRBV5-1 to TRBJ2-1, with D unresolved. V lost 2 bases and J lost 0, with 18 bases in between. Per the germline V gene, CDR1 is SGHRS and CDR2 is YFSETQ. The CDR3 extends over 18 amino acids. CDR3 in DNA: TGCGCCAGCAGCTTTCTCGGTTCCATATCTTACTCCTACAATGAGCAGTTCTTC. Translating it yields CASSFLGSISYSYNEQFF.

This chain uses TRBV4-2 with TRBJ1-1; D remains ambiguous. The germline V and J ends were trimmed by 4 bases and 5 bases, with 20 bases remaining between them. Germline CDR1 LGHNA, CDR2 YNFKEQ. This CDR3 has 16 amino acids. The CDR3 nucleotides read TGTGCCAGCAGCCCCGATACACCGGCGGGGTCAACTGAAGCTTTCTTT. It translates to CASSPDTPAGSTEAFF.

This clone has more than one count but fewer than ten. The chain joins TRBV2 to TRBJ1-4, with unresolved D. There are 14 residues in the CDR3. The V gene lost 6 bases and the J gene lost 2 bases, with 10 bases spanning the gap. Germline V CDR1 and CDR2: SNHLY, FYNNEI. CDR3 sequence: CASSERQTNEKLFF. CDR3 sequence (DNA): TGTGCCAGCAGCGAGAGGCAGACTAATGAAAAACTGTTTTTT.

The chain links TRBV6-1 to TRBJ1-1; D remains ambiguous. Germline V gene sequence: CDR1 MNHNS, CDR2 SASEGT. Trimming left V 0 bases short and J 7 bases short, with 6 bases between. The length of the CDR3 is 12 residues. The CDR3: CASSEARVEAFF. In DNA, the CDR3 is TGTGCCAGCAGTGAAGCGAGGGTTGAAGCTTTCTTT.

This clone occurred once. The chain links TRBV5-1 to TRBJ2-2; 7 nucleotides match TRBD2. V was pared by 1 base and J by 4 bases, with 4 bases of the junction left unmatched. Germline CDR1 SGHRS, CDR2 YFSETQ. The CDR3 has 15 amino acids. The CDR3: CASSLWEGRTGELFF. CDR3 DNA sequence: TGCGCCAGCAGCTTGTGGGAGGGCCGCACCGGGGAGCTGTTTTTT.

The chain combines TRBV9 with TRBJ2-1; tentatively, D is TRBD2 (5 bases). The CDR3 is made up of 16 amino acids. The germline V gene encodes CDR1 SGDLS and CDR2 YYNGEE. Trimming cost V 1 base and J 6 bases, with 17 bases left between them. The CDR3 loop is CASSVSGLPGVNEQFF. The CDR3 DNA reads TGTGCCAGCAGCGTATCCGGTTTACCCGGGGTCAATGAGCAGTTCTTC.

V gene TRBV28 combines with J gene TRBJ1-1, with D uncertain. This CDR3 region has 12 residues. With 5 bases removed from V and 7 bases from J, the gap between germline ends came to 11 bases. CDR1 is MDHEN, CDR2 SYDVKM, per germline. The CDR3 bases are TGTGCCAGCAGTCTTGGACGGGATGAAGCTTTCTTT. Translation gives CASSLGRDEAFF.

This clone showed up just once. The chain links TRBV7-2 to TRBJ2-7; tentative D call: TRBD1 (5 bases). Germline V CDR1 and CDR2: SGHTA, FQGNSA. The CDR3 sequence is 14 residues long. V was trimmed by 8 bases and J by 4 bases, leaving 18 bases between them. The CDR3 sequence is CASSSTGFGYEQYF. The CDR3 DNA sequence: TGTGCCAGCTCAAGTACAGGTTTTGGTTACGAGCAGTACTTC.

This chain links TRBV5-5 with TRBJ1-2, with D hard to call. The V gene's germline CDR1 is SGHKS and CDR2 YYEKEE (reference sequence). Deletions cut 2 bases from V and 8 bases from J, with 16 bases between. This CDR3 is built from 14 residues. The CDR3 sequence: CASSFGGPPEGYTF. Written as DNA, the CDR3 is TGTGCCAGCAGCTTTGGAGGCCCACCGGAGGGCTACACCTTC.

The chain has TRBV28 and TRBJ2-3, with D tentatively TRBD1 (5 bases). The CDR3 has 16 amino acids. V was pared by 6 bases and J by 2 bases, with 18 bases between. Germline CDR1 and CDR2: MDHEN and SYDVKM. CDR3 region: CASRNPLTDPTDTQYF. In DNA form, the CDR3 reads TGTGCCAGCAGGAACCCCCTGACAGACCCCACAGATACGCAGTATTTT.

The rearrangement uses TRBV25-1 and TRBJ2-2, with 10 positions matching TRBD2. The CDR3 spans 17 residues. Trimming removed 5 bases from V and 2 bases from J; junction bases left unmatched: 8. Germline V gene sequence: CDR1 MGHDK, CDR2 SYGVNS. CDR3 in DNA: TGTGCCAGCAGTCACTATCTAGCGGGAGTTAACACCGGGGAGCTGTTTTTT. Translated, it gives CASSHYLAGVNTGELFF.

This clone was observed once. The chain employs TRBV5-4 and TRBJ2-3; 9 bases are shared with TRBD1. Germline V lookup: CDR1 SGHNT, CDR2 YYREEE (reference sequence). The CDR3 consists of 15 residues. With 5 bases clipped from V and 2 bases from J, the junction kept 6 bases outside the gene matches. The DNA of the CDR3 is TGTGCCAGCAGAGGCGGACAGGGGAACACAGATACGCAGTATTTT. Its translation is CASRGGQGNTDTQYF.

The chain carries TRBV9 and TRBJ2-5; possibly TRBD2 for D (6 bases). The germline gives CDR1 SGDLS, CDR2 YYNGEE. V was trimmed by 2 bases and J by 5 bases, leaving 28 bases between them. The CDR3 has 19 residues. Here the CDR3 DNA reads TGTGCCAGCAGCGTGGGGAATGGCCTTGGCGGGGTGGTGGTGGAGACCCAGTACTTC. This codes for CASSVGNGLGGVVVETQYF.

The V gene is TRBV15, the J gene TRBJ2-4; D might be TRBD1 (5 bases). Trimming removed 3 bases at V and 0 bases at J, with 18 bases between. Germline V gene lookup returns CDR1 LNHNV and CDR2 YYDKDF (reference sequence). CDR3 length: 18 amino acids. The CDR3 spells CATSSLGNAGLAKNIQYF. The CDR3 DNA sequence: TGTGCCACCAGCAGCTTAGGGAACGCAGGGTTAGCCAAAAACATTCAGTACTTC.

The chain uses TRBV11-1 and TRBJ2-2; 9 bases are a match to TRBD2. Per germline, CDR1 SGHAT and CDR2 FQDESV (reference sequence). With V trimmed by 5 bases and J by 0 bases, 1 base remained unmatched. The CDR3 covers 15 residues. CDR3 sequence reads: CASSRTSANTGELFF. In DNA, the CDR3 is TGTGCCAGCAGCCGGACTAGCGCGAACACCGGGGAGCTGTTTTTT.

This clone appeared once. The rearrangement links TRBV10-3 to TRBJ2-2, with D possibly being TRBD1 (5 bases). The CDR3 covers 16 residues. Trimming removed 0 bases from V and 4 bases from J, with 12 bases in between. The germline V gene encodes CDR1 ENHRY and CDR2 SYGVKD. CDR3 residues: CAISESTLGVTGELFF. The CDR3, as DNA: TGTGCCATCAGTGAGTCGACTTTAGGGGTCACCGGGGAGCTGTTTTTT.